This T cell receptor beta chain was documented in a study of blood T cells in healthy people across ages. The draw of peripheral blood yielded ten milliliters from each donor. The second PCR ran roughly 7 to 12 cycles with a sample-barcoded 5' primer and J-beta primers. Every individual sample yielded 3 million or more paired-end reads (each containing CDR3). Each CDR3 protein is one row after TCRdb ran MiXCR on the 5' RACE reads. The repertoire consists of 1.4 million or so distinct CDR3 sequences, with less than 45% occurring once and the leading ten covering roughly 3.7%. Specimen: blood. This sequence was found in a woman between 18 and 29 years old in good health.

In nucleotides, the CDR3 is TGTGCCAGCAGACACGACGGACAGCTAGCCAAAAACATTCAGTACTTC. Amino acids: CASRHDGQLAKNIQYF. This chain uses TRBV6-2 or TRBV6-3 with TRBJ2-4, with a weak D call TRBD1 (6 bases). Germline CDR1 reads MNHEY; CDR2 reads SVGEGT. The CDR3 has 16 amino acids. V lost 6 bases and J lost 0, with 15 bases in between.